This TCR beta chain was sequenced for a study of T cells in Graves' hyperthyroidism and ophthalmopathy. This clonotype has a count of ten or more. RNA transcripts gave rise to amplified TCR beta CDR3 regions. RT-PCR in the first round (using the HTBI primer set) targeted the TCR CDR3. MiXCR was run by TCRdb on the multiplex PCR reads, yielding one entry per CDR3 protein. The table has a few hundred thousand distinct CDR3 sequences, 46% seen once; the top ten hold around 7.7%. The clonotype comes from a woman younger than 30 with Graves' hyperthyroidism. The source material was peripheral blood or thyroid tissue (not recorded which).

In DNA, the CDR3 is TGTGCCAGCAGAGCCGGGACTAGCGGCACAGATACGCAGTATTTT. This codes for CASRAGTSGTDTQYF. The rearrangement uses TRBV2 and TRBJ2-3; 10 bases match TRBD2. The CDR3 extends over 15 amino acids. The ends lost 6 bases at V and 1 base at J; junction bases unmatched: 4. Germline-derived CDR1 and CDR2 are SNHLY and FYNNEI.